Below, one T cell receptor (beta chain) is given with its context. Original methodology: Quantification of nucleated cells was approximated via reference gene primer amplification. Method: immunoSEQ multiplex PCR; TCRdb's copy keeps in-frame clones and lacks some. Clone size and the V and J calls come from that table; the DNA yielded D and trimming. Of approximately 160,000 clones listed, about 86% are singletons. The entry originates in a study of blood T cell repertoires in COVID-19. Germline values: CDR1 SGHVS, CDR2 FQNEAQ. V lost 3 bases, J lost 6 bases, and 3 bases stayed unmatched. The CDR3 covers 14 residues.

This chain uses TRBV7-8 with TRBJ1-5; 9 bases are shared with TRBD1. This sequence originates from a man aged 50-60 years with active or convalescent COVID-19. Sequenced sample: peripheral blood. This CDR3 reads CASSLGTGLQPQHF. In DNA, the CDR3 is TGTGCCAGCAGCTTGGGGACAGGGCTTCAGCCCCAGCATTTT. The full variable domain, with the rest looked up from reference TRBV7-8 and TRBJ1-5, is GAGVSQSPRYKVAKRGQDVALRCDPISGHVSLFWYQQALGQGPEFLTYFQNEAQLDKSGLPSDRFFAERPEGSVSTLKIQRTQQEDSAVYLCASSLGTGLQPQHFGDGTRLSIL.